The 17 T cell receptor beta chains below come from one sample, sequenced in a study of identical twins. TCRdb reprocessed the 5' RACE reads with MiXCR, giving one entry per CDR3 protein. The sample lists hundreds of thousands of distinct CDR3 sequences; 20% to 25% were seen once. The sample was also linked to a second study, of T cells expressing NK-cell markers.

The specimen sequenced was CD4+ T cells sorted from blood. These receptors were collected from a young woman in good health.

This clonotype has only a few counts. The rearrangement uses TRBV7-9 and TRBJ2-5, with 7 bases identical to TRBD1. The germline V gene has CDR1 SEHNR and CDR2 FQNEAQ (reference sequence). J gave up 5 bases and V 5 bases, and 5 bases lay outside the gene matches. The CDR3 is 13 residues long. The CDR3 is CASSAGTAETQYF. The CDR3 nucleotides are TGTGCCAGCAGCGCCGGGACAGCTGAGACCCAGTACTTC.

V usage is TRBV20-1 and J usage is TRBJ1-5; D perhaps matches TRBD1 (6 bases). Trimming pared 3 bases from V and 8 bases from J, leaving 20 bases between. Germline CDR1 and CDR2: DFQATT and SNEGSKA (reference sequence). This CDR3 has 15 residues. CDR3 sequence reads: CSASRTVLYGEPQHF. CDR3 bases: TGCAGTGCTAGTAGGACAGTATTGTATGGTGAGCCCCAGCATTTT.

This clonotype has more than one count but fewer than ten. V usage is TRBV6-1 and J usage is TRBJ2-2; tentative D call: TRBD2 (6 bases). V was pared by 6 bases and J by 1 base, with 15 bases between. The germline CDR1 and CDR2 sequences are MNHNS and SASEGT. CDR3 size: 16 residues. Here the CDR3 reads CASSLSWRGNTGELFF. The CDR3 DNA is TGTGCCAGCAGCCTCTCTTGGAGGGGGAACACCGGGGAGCTGTTTTTT.

V and J are TRBV20-1 and TRBJ1-2; D unresolved. CDR1 and CDR2 from the germline V gene are DFQATT and SNEGSKA (reference sequence). V dropped 0 bases and J dropped 6 bases, with 14 bases sitting between them. The CDR3 has 14 residues. CDR3 in DNA: TGCAGTGCTAGAGATCAGGCCTGGATGGATGGCTACACCTTC. It codes for CSARDQAWMDGYTF.

The V call is TRBV4-1, the J call TRBJ2-3; D remains unclear. Trimming took 4 bases from V and 4 from J, leaving 9 bases between them. The CDR3 runs to 13 residues. Per the germline V gene, CDR1 is MGHRA and CDR2 is YSYEKL. The CDR3 DNA reads as TGCGCCAGCAGCCCCTTTCGGGCAGATACGCAGTATTTT. Translation gives CASSPFRADTQYF.

This clonotype was counted between two and nine times. V usage is TRBV12-3 or TRBV12-4 and J usage is TRBJ1-4; D not certain. V shed 3 bases and J shed 3 bases, with 5 bases lying between them. CDR3 length: 13 amino acids. The chain's CDR3 is CASSLEANEKLFF. In DNA form, the CDR3 reads TGTGCCAGCAGTTTGGAGGCTAATGAAAAACTGTTTTTT.

The table lists this clonotype with a few counts. The J gene is TRBJ2-2, the V gene TRBV12-5; TRBD1 or TRBD2 may be the D gene (5 bases each). The germline V gene encodes CDR1 LGHNT and CDR2 FRNRAP. The ends were cut back, 4 bases at V and 4 bases at J, with 16 bases in the middle. There are 16 residues in the CDR3. The CDR3 region has the DNA TGTGCTAGTGGTTGGCTGGGACCCCATCTCACCGGGGAGCTGTTTTTT. This codes for CASGWLGPHLTGELFF.

V is TRBV2 and J is TRBJ2-1; maybe TRBD2 (6 bases). The CDR3 is 17 amino acids. From germline, CDR1 is SNHLY and CDR2 FYNNEI. V lost 0 bases and J lost 3, with 15 bases in between. CDR3 in amino acids: CASSEALVGGGYNEQFF. In DNA form, the CDR3 reads TGTGCCAGCAGTGAAGCGCTAGTGGGGGGTGGCTACAATGAGCAGTTCTTC.

This clonotype was found a few times. The CDR3 loop is CSAKGSSYNEQFF. The CDR3 DNA is TGCAGTGCTAAGGGGTCTTCCTACAATGAGCAGTTCTTC. V usage is TRBV20-1 and J usage is TRBJ2-1, with D perhaps matching TRBD1 (5 bases). The V gene lost 4 bases and the J gene lost 1 base, with 8 bases spanning the gap. Germline CDR1 and CDR2: DFQATT and SNEGSKA (reference sequence). The CDR3 loop spans 13 amino acids.

This clonotype was seen a handful of times. The J gene is TRBJ2-1, the V gene TRBV14, with unresolved D. Germline V lookup: CDR1 SGHDN, CDR2 FVKESK. V gave up 3 bases and J gave up 6 bases, with 18 bases separating them. The CDR3 contains 16 residues. The CDR3 protein is CASSQLSERFPNEQFF. The CDR3 region has the DNA TGTGCCAGCAGCCAGTTAAGCGAAAGGTTCCCCAATGAGCAGTTCTTC.

This clonotype was detected a few times. The CDR3 DNA follows: TGTGCCAGCACCCTAAGCGGGGGTACCTACAATGAGCAGTTCTTC. Translated, it gives CASTLSGGTYNEQFF. The chain employs TRBV6-2 or TRBV6-3 and TRBJ2-1, with TRBD2 identical over 8 bases. CDR1 MNHEY and CDR2 SVGEGT come from the germline V gene. The length of the CDR3 is 15 residues. V dropped 7 bases and J dropped 2; count of bases not matched to a gene: 7.

The chain uses TRBV10-1 and TRBJ2-2; D uncertain. The germline gives CDR1 WNHNN, CDR2 SYGVQD (reference sequence). Between the trimmed V and J ends, which lost 4 bases and 3 bases, there was a span of 6 bases. The CDR3 contains 13 residues. CDR3 in amino acids: CASSGLHTGELFF. CDR3 nucleotides: TGCGCCAGCAGTGGGCTTCACACCGGGGAGCTGTTTTTT.

This clonotype came up a few times. This chain connects TRBV4-3 to TRBJ2-2, with TRBD2 matching 7 bases. V lost 1 base, J lost 5 bases, and 7 bases stayed unmatched. The germline gives CDR1 LGHNA, CDR2 YSLEER. The length of the CDR3 is 16 residues. The CDR3 DNA reads as TGCGCCAGCAGCCAAGGGGGCGGGAGATTTACCGGGGAGCTGTTTTTT. Its translation is CASSQGGGRFTGELFF.

The chain has TRBV19 and TRBJ2-7; D call uncertain. The germline V gene has CDR1 LNHDA and CDR2 SQIVND (reference sequence). This CDR3 is 13 amino acids long. Trimming took 6 bases from V and 6 from J, leaving 15 bases between them. CDR3 sequence (DNA): TGTGCCAGTAGAAAGGGAAGAGACGGCGAGCAGTACTTC. The encoded protein is CASRKGRDGEQYF.

This clonotype was observed a handful of times. This sequence joins TRBV4-1 and TRBJ2-2; D possibly corresponds to TRBD2 (5 bases). Trimming shortened V by 1 base and J by 2 bases, and 8 bases separated the two germline ends. In germline, CDR1 is MGHRA, CDR2 YSYEKL. The length of the CDR3 is 15 residues. This chain's CDR3 is CASSQASGNTGELFF. Here the CDR3 DNA reads TGCGCCAGCAGCCAAGCCAGCGGAAACACCGGGGAGCTGTTTTTT.

The chain has TRBV5-1 and TRBJ1-1, with 10 bases that match TRBD1. V trimming: 3 bases; J trimming: 6 bases; junction bases outside the gene matches: 8. The CDR3 loop spans 15 amino acids. The germline CDR1 and CDR2 sequences are SGHRS and YFSETQ. In nucleotides, the CDR3 is TGCGCCAGCAGCTCGGGACAGGGGAATTTGGCTGAAGCTTTCTTT. Amino acids: CASSSGQGNLAEAFF.

This clonotype was observed a few times. The J gene is TRBJ2-1, the V gene TRBV20-1; D possibly corresponds to TRBD2 (6 bases). Germline V lookup: CDR1 DFQATT, CDR2 SNEGSKA (reference sequence). V was clipped by 6 bases and J by 9 bases, with 12 bases between them. CDR3 length: 11 amino acids. DNA of the CDR3: TGCAGTGCCGGGGGTACGGCTGAGCAGTTCTTC. Encoded protein: CSAGGTAEQFF.